Listed here are 29 T cell receptor beta chains from one sample, sequenced in a study of post-analysis software for immune sequencing data. Carried by the TCR beta cDNA libraries were unique molecular identifiers. TCRdb passed the PCR reads through MiXCR, listing each CDR3 protein once. The sample records hundreds of thousands of distinct CDR3 sequences, 25% to 30% being singletons. General study findings and limits: Higher frequency in patients than in controls was seen for about five TRBV segments, with TRBV5-6, TRBV5-1 and TRBV20-1 among them.

Their cognate antigens are unknown. Sequences were obtained from blood. These receptors were collected from a girl aged 10 to 17 with multiple sclerosis.

The chain recombines TRBV2 with TRBJ2-7; 7 bases match TRBD2. Germline CDR1 and CDR2: SNHLY and FYNNEI. V shed 6 bases and J 3 bases; nucleotides not matched to a gene: 2. The CDR3 has 12 amino acids. In DNA, the CDR3 is TGTGCCAGCAGAGGACTAGTCTACGAGCAGTACTTC. This gives the protein CASRGLVYEQYF.

This clonotype came up a few times. V and J are TRBV20-1 and TRBJ1-2; TRBD1 matches at 11 bases. V trimming: 6 bases; J trimming: 4 bases; junction bases outside the gene matches: 10. Germline V gives CDR1 DFQATT, CDR2 SNEGSKA (reference sequence). The CDR3 is made up of 15 amino acids. The CDR3 sequence: CSATKDRGRGYGYTF. The CDR3 DNA reads as TGCAGTGCCACCAAGGACAGGGGGCGCGGCTATGGCTACACCTTC.

The chain carries TRBV6-5 and TRBJ1-1; 10 bases map to TRBD1. With 6 bases clipped from V and 8 bases from J, the junction kept 12 bases outside the gene matches. CDR3 size: 15 residues. Germline CDR1 and CDR2: MNHEY and SVGAGI. DNA of the CDR3: TGTGCCAGCAGGTTGGACAGGGGGAGAACGACCGAAGCTTTCTTT. The encoded protein is CASRLDRGRTTEAFF.

The chain couples TRBV20-1 to TRBJ2-7; 9 bases agree with TRBD2. Germline CDR1 and CDR2: DFQATT and SNEGSKA (reference sequence). This CDR3 region has 15 residues. V trimming: 3 bases; J trimming: 2 bases; junction bases outside the gene matches: 8. The CDR3 region has the DNA TGCAGTGCTAGCGGTCTAGCGGGATCTCCCTACGAGCAGTACTTC. It is translated as CSASGLAGSPYEQYF.

The chain has TRBV29-1 and TRBJ1-2; a possible D gene is TRBD1 (6 bases). CDR3 length: 13 residues. V lost 6 bases and J 6 bases, leaving 17 bases between the germline ends. Germline values: CDR1 SQVTM, CDR2 ANQGSEA. The CDR3 protein is CSVASGEDHGYTF. DNA of the CDR3: TGCAGCGTAGCGTCAGGGGAGGACCATGGCTACACCTTC. Looking up the rest from reference TRBV29-1 and TRBJ1-2 gives the full variable domain: SAVISQKPSRDICQRGTSLTIQCQVDSQVTMMFWYRQQPGQSLTLIATANQGSEATYESGFVIDKFPISRPNLTFSTLTVSNMSPEDSSIYLCSVASGEDHGYTFGSGTRLTVV.

The chain joins TRBV19 to TRBJ1-2; D ambiguous. With 4 bases removed from V and 2 bases from J, the gap between germline ends came to 11 bases. Germline V gene sequence: CDR1 LNHDA, CDR2 SQIVND (reference sequence). The CDR3 length is 14 residues. In DNA form, the CDR3 reads TGTGCCAGTAGTACATCCGCGGAAAACTATGGCTACACCTTC. The encoded protein is CASSTSAENYGYTF.

The chain employs TRBV18 and TRBJ2-1, with no clear D. The V and J ends lost 8 bases and 5 bases respectively, with 13 bases between them. CDR1 is KGHSH and CDR2 is LQKENI in the germline V gene. The CDR3 sequence is 13 residues long. The CDR3 DNA sequence: TGTGCCAGCCAAAGAAACCAGAACAATGAGCAGTTCTTC. This gives the protein CASQRNQNNEQFF.

This clonotype came up a few times. The V gene is TRBV6-1, the J gene TRBJ2-3; 10 nucleotides agree with TRBD2. The germline V gene encodes CDR1 MNHNS and CDR2 SASEGT. The CDR3 consists of 17 residues. Trimming at V came to 6 bases and at J to 7 bases, leaving 16 bases not matched to a gene. This chain's CDR3 is CASSLRRGAGGTNTQYF. The CDR3 DNA reads as TGTGCCAGCAGCCTCCGTAGGGGAGCGGGAGGGACAAATACGCAGTATTTT.

On this clonotype: Germline is not matched at one junction end, which may reflect a read error. V is TRBV7-2 and J is TRBJ2-4, with 8 bases identical to TRBD2. CDR1 is SGHTA and CDR2 is FQGNSA in the germline V gene. This CDR3 region has 16 residues. The CDR3 DNA follows: TGTGCCAGCAGCCTAGCGAGCGGGAGAACGGGGAACGTTCAGTACTTC. Its translation is CASSLASGRTGNVQYF.

There are a few counts of this clonotype. This chain uses TRBV12-3 or TRBV12-4 with TRBJ1-2; possibly TRBD1 for D (6 bases). Trimming left V 4 bases short and J 6 bases short, with 12 bases between. The CDR3 loop spans 13 amino acids. The CDR3 reads CASSSTGWDGYTF. CDR3 nucleotides: TGTGCCAGCAGTTCCACAGGGTGGGATGGCTACACCTTC.

Points on this clonotype: A read error may be the cause here, since a much bigger clone is one base away. The genes are TRBV29-1 and TRBJ2-1; no definite D call. Per the germline V gene, CDR1 is SQVTM and CDR2 is ANQGSEA. The CDR3 consists of 15 residues. Trimming pared 3 bases from V and 3 bases from J, leaving 15 bases between. CDR3 nucleotides: TGCAGCGTTGATCGACGAGCTAGGATCTACAATGAGCAGTTCTTC. It is translated as CSVDRRARIYNEQFF.

This clonotype has only a few counts. The rearrangement uses TRBV2 and TRBJ2-1; TRBD2 matches at 8 bases. V lost 2 bases, J lost 9 bases, and 12 bases stayed unmatched. The CDR3 length is 16 residues. CDR1 and CDR2 from the germline V gene are SNHLY and FYNNEI. The CDR3 is CASSETGGTLAAEQFF. The CDR3 nucleotides are TGTGCCAGCAGTGAAACGGGGGGGACCCTCGCCGCTGAGCAGTTCTTC.

This clonotype occurred a few times. The chain combines TRBV7-2 with TRBJ2-3; 12 nucleotides match TRBD2. The CDR3 is 16 amino acids. The germline V gene has CDR1 SGHTA and CDR2 FQGNSA. V lost 1 base, J lost 5 bases, and 4 bases stayed unmatched. The CDR3 loop is CASSLVLAGGGDTQYF. In nucleotides, the CDR3 is TGTGCCAGCAGCTTAGTCCTAGCGGGGGGGGGAGATACGCAGTATTTT.

The rearrangement joins TRBV4-1 to TRBJ1-2; D is possibly TRBD1 (5 bases). This CDR3 contains 16 residues. With 0 bases removed from V and 8 bases from J, the gap between germline ends came to 19 bases. Looked up from germline, CDR1 is MGHRA and CDR2 is YSYEKL. This CDR3 reads CASSQDRVAGPGGYTF. The CDR3 DNA follows: TGCGCCAGCAGCCAAGATCGTGTCGCGGGACCGGGGGGCTACACCTTC.

The genes are TRBV28 and TRBJ2-3; D is uncertain. CDR3 length: 11 amino acids. Trimming took off 6 bases at V and 6 bases at J, with 7 bases between the two ends. The germline CDR1 and CDR2 sequences are MDHEN and SYDVKM. The CDR3 DNA reads TGTGCCAGCAGAACCCTTGATACGCAGTATTTT. It translates to CASRTLDTQYF.

The chain recombines TRBV18 with TRBJ1-5; 8 bases agree with TRBD1. The germline V gene has CDR1 KGHSH and CDR2 LQKENI. V lost 0 bases and J lost 4; bases outside the gene matches: 2. The CDR3 is 15 residues long. The CDR3 bases are TGTGCCAGCTCACCACCGGGGACAGGTAATCAGCCCCAGCATTTT. Its translation: CASSPPGTGNQPQHF.

The rearrangement uses TRBV12-5 and TRBJ2-1, with a weak D call TRBD1 (6 bases). Germline assignment: CDR1 LGHNT and CDR2 FRNRAP. This CDR3 has 13 amino acids. Deletions cut 7 bases from V and 6 bases from J, with 13 bases between. CDR3 loop: CASAEGVPNEQFF. In DNA form, the CDR3 reads TGTGCTAGTGCCGAGGGGGTGCCCAATGAGCAGTTCTTC.

There are a few counts of this clonotype. The chain combines TRBV2 with TRBJ2-3, with 7 bases identical to TRBD1. Germline V gives CDR1 SNHLY, CDR2 FYNNEI. The CDR3 contains 13 residues. V shed 9 bases, J shed 4 bases, and the junction held 7 bases outside the gene matches. The CDR3 DNA reads TGTGCCAGGGGGGACAGATCCGCAGATACGCAGTATTTT. Residues: CARGDRSADTQYF.

The V and J genes are TRBV2 and TRBJ2-5, with 11 nucleotides matching TRBD1. After removal of 8 bases from V and 5 bases from J, the junction contained 10 bases not matched to a gene. This CDR3 is 15 amino acids long. Germline loops: CDR1 SNHLY, CDR2 FYNNEI. The CDR3: CASGTGGLLGETQYF. In nucleotides, the CDR3 is TGTGCCAGCGGGACAGGGGGACTGCTAGGGGAGACCCAGTACTTC.

The chain is built from TRBV28 and TRBJ1-2; D perhaps matches TRBD1 (6 bases). The CDR3 is 14 amino acids. CDR1 is MDHEN and CDR2 is SYDVKM in the germline V gene. Between the trimmed V and J ends, which lost 7 bases and 6 bases, there was a span of 18 bases. As DNA, the CDR3 is TGTGCCAGCACCCAGAGGAGCCAGGGGAATGGCTACACCTTC. The encoded protein is CASTQRSQGNGYTF.

This clonotype was seen more than once but under ten times. The chain recombines TRBV6-6 with TRBJ1-1, with TRBD1 as a possible D gene (6 bases). This CDR3 has 14 amino acids. Trimming pared 9 bases from V and 11 bases from J, leaving 25 bases between. Germline loops: CDR1 MNHNY, CDR2 SVGAGI (reference sequence). The CDR3 nucleotides read TGTGCCAGTAGCCCGGAATTTGGGGGGGCTGGCGCTTTCTTT. Residues: CASSPEFGGAGAFF.

As regards this clonotype: Likely a read error: the CDR3 ends without its conserved phenylalanine or tryptophan. This rearrangement joins TRBV2 to TRBJ2-1; the D is unclear. The CDR3 runs 13 residues. Germline V gene data show CDR1 as SNHLY and CDR2 as FYNNEI. Trimming removed 5 bases at V and 2 bases at J, with 7 bases between. CDR3 in DNA: TGTGCCAGCAGTCCACAGCCCTACAATGAGCAGTTCTCC. It specifies CASSPQPYNEQFS.

The chain couples TRBV18 to TRBJ2-5; the D gene is possibly TRBD2 (5 bases). The CDR3 has 17 residues. Trimming removed 2 bases at V and 2 bases at J, with 18 bases between. Per germline, CDR1 KGHSH and CDR2 LQKENI. In DNA, the CDR3 is TGTGCCAGCTCACCAACGAAAAAGGGAACGGGGCAAGAGACCCAGTACTTC. Its translation is CASSPTKKGTGQETQYF.

This clonotype was seen only once. The V call is TRBV20-1, the J call TRBJ2-7; 13 nucleotides agree with TRBD2. This CDR3 contains 12 residues. Germline V lookup: CDR1 DFQATT, CDR2 SNEGSKA (reference sequence). Losses at the gene ends were 5 bases for V and 9 bases for J; bases not matched to a gene: 4. The chain's CDR3 is CSARTSGRAQYF. CDR3 nucleotides: TGCAGTGCTCGAACTAGCGGGAGGGCGCAGTACTTC.

The CDR3 coding sequence is TGTGCCAGCTCACCTCTGACAGAGAACACTGAAGCTTTCTTT. Translating gives CASSPLTENTEAFF. This sequence joins TRBV18 and TRBJ1-1; TRBD1 might be the D (5 bases). The CDR3 is made up of 14 amino acids. Trimming took 3 bases from V and 1 from J, leaving 9 bases between them. CDR1 and CDR2 from the germline V gene are KGHSH and LQKENI.

J is TRBJ2-1 and V is TRBV4-3; D might be TRBD2 (5 bases). Trimming removed 1 base from V and 5 bases from J, with 18 bases in between. CDR1 is LGHNA, CDR2 YSLEER, per germline. CDR3 size: 17 residues. For the CDR3, the DNA is TGCGCCAGCAGCCAAGCCCTGCGGGTGGTTGGCGACAATGAGCAGTTCTTC. It specifies CASSQALRVVGDNEQFF.

This clonotype appeared a few times. The rearrangement joins TRBV3-1 to TRBJ1-3; D is ambiguous. CDR3 size: 14 residues. V was shortened by 4 bases and J by 2 bases, with 9 bases between the two germline ends. Germline V lookup: CDR1 LGHDT, CDR2 YNNKEL (reference sequence). The CDR3 region has the DNA TGTGCCAGCAGCCTCACAGAGACTGGAAACACCATATATTTT. It yields the protein CASSLTETGNTIYF.

For this clonotype: One junction end disagrees with the germline gene, perhaps due to a read error. The genes are TRBV7-8 and TRBJ2-5; D may correspond to TRBD1 or TRBD2 (5 bases each). The DNA matches TRBJ2-7 better at its end, which makes the J call doubtful. Germline V gene lookup returns CDR1 SGHVS and CDR2 FQNEAQ. The CDR3 length is 16 residues. DNA of the CDR3: TGTGCCAGCAACTTAAGGGGACGGCCGAACTCCTACGAGCAGTACTTC. It is translated as CASNLRGRPNSYEQYF.

The rearrangement uses TRBV4-1 and TRBJ1-1; D uncertain. CDR1 is MGHRA, CDR2 YSYEKL, per germline. The CDR3 runs to 14 residues. V dropped 3 bases and J dropped 1 base, with 9 bases sitting between them. The CDR3 sequence is CASSQWTANTEAFF. CDR3 coding DNA: TGCGCCAGCAGCCAGTGGACGGCGAACACTGAAGCTTTCTTT.